The rows below give T cell receptor beta chains drawn from one sample of a study of T cells after yellow fever vaccination. One entry per CDR3 protein results from TCRdb running MiXCR on the 5' RACE reads. The top ten clones hold 15% to 20% of a sample with a few hundred thousand distinct CDR3 sequences, over 15% of them seen once. Sequenced material: PBMCs, taken before the yellow fever booster vaccination. Receptors were obtained from a man between 18 and 35 years old who received the YFV17D yellow fever vaccine. Each CDR3 is given with its conserved first and last residue. D genes are given only for firm matches. The size field is filled for only some rows; it gives once, few, many or a size class.

NA,TRBV4-3,NA,TRBJ2-5,TGCGCCAGCAGCCAAGCACTAGTACAAGAGACCCAGTACTTC,CASSQALVQETQYF
TRBD1,TRBV7-2,NA,TRBJ2-2,TGTGCCAGCAGCGATGACAGGGGGCTGGCCGGGGAGCTGTTTTTT,CASSDDRGLAGELFF
NA,TRBV7-2,few,TRBJ1-5,TGTGCCAGCAGCTTCACGGTTTGGCAGCCCCAGCATTTT,CASSFTVWQPQHF
NA,TRBV7-2,few,TRBJ1-5,TGTGCCAGCAGCTTAGTTATCGGCCAGCCCCAGCATTTT,CASSLVIGQPQHF
TRBD2,TRBV18,few,TRBJ2-3,TGTGCCAGCTCACGGGGACTAGCAACCGGGGATACGCAGTATTTT,CASSRGLATGDTQYF
NA,TRBV7-2,few,TRBJ1-6,TGTGCCAGCAGCTTCCAGGGTCCCTATAATTCACCCCTCCACTTT,CASSFQGPYNSPLHF
TRBD1,TRBV7-9,few,TRBJ1-5,TGTGCCAGCAGCCCAGGGGGGACCGATGGCAATCAGCCCCAGCATTTT,CASSPGGTDGNQPQHF
NA,TRBV6-4,NA,TRBJ1-5,TGTGCCAGCAGTGACTTCGGTCGCAATCAGCCCCAGCATTTT,CASSDFGRNQPQHF
TRBD1,TRBV6-6,NA,TRBJ2-7,TGTGCCAGCAGGCTCGGTACTTCGGGACAGGGGAGGGAGCAGTACTTC,CASRLGTSGQGREQYF
TRBD2,TRBV20-1,NA,TRBJ2-3,TGCAGTGCCCAGAGGCCAGGGTGGCGGCTAGCGGGGGTTGATACGCAGTATTTT,CSAQRPGWRLAGVDTQYF
NA,TRBV10-3,NA,TRBJ2-7,TGTGCCAGCAACTTACAGGAGAAGCACGAGCAGTACTTC,CASNLQEKHEQYF
TRBD2,TRBV12-3/TRBV12-4,few,TRBJ2-3,TGTGCCAGCAGCGGGGGGGACTCCCCCGTTGATACGCAGTATTTT,CASSGGDSPVDTQYF
NA,TRBV2,NA,TRBJ1-5,TGTGCCAGCAGTGAAGCAGGGGGTTCCAGCCAGGGAGCTATTCAGCCCCAGCATTTT,CASSEAGGSSQGAIQPQHF
NA,TRBV2,few,TRBJ2-3,TGTGCCAGCATCCAATCAGATACGCAGTATTTT,CASIQSDTQYF
NA,TRBV5-5,NA,TRBJ1-1,TGTGCCAGCAGCTTGGCCCTATGGTTGGAAGCTTTCTTT,CASSLALWLEAFF
TRBD1,TRBV2,few,TRBJ1-5,TGTGCCAGCAGGGATCAGACAGGGCAGCCCCAGCATTTT,CASRDQTGQPQHF
NA,TRBV4-3,NA,TRBJ1-4,TGCGCCAGCAGCCAAGGAAGCAGGGGTTTGGGAAATGAAAAACTGTTTTTT,CASSQGSRGLGNEKLFF
NA,TRBV9,few,TRBJ2-1,TGTGCCAGCAGCGGGACTAACAATGAGCAGTTCTTC,CASSGTNNEQFF
NA,TRBV7-2,NA,TRBJ2-1,TGTGCCAGCAGCAAAGGGGAGAGGGTGAGGAATGAGCAGTTCTTC,CASSKGERVRNEQFF
TRBD1,TRBV7-2,NA,TRBJ1-2,TGTGCCAGCAGCTGGGACAGCCGGTCGGTCTACACCTTC,CASSWDSRSVYTF
NA,TRBV13,NA,TRBJ2-3,TGTGCCAGCAGCCCCCGCCCGGCTAGCACAGATACGCAGTATTTT,CASSPRPASTDTQYF
TRBD2,TRBV20-1,few,TRBJ2-3,TGCAGTGCCGCGGGAGGTTTCTCTAGCACAGATACGCAGTATTTT,CSAAGGFSSTDTQYF
TRBD2,TRBV20-1,few,TRBJ2-3,TGCAGTGCCAATCAACTGACTAGCGGGAAAACAGATACGCAGTATTTT,CSANQLTSGKTDTQYF
TRBD1,TRBV6-2/TRBV6-3,NA,TRBJ1-1,TGTGCCAGCGCAGGGGGGCCCACTGAAGCTTTCTTT,CASAGGPTEAFF
TRBD1,TRBV7-8,NA,TRBJ2-2,TGTGCCAGCAGCACCGGGACAGTAGTTTCCGGGGAGCTGTTTTTT,CASSTGTVVSGELFF
TRBD1,TRBV12-3/TRBV12-4,many,TRBJ1-6,TGTGCCAGCAAATTGGGGACAGGGGGTACCACCCTCCACTTT,CASKLGTGGTTLHF
NA,TRBV23-1,few,TRBJ1-4,TGCGCCAGCAGCCCTGGTGGGCCCCGCGTTGAAAAACTGTTTTTT,CASSPGGPRVEKLFF
TRBD2,TRBV29-1,few,TRBJ2-5,TGCAGCGTTGAATTAGCGGGGGACCTCCAAGAGACCCAGTACTTC,CSVELAGDLQETQYF
TRBD2,TRBV12-3/TRBV12-4,NA,TRBJ2-5,TGTGCCAGCCGGACCCGCCGCGGGGGGGAGACCCAGTACTTC,CASRTRRGGETQYF
NA,TRBV9,NA,TRBJ2-5,TGTGCCAGCAGCGTCTTTGATGGGACCCAGTACTTC,CASSVFDGTQYF
NA,TRBV7-6,NA,TRBJ2-1,TGTGCCAGCAGCCCAGGGCCCAATGAGCAGTTCTTC,CASSPGPNEQFF
TRBD1,TRBV4-3,once,TRBJ2-7,TGCGCCAGCAGCCGGGGGACAGGCGGTCCCGAGCAGTACTTC,CASSRGTGGPEQYF
NA,TRBV20-1,NA,TRBJ1-6,TGCAGTGCTAGAGGGGTCACAGGTTACCAAGACGATGATAATTCACCCCTCCACTTT,CSARGVTGYQDDDNSPLHF
NA,TRBV7-3,NA,TRBJ2-5,TGTGCCAGCAGCCGGGTGGGGCCGGGTGAGACCCAGTACTTC,CASSRVGPGETQYF
NA,TRBV7-9,NA,TRBJ2-1,TGTGCCAGCAGCTTATCTGTAATAGAGCAGTTCTTC,CASSLSVIEQFF
NA,TRBV12-3/TRBV12-4,NA,TRBJ1-5,TGTGCCAGCAGTTTAGTGTCGGGAGTTCAGCCCCAGCATTTT,CASSLVSGVQPQHF
NA,TRBV7-6,NA,TRBJ2-5,TGTGCCAGCAGCTTAGTGTTCATGGAGACCCAGTACTTC,CASSLVFMETQYF
TRBD1,TRBV20-1,NA,TRBJ2-3,TGCAGTGCTAGGCAGGGGGCGCGAACAGATACGCAGTATTTT,CSARQGARTDTQYF
TRBD1,TRBV15,NA,TRBJ1-2,TGTGCCACCAGCACCCCGGGACAGGGTCATGCTGGCTACACCTTC,CATSTPGQGHAGYTF
NA,TRBV20-1,few,TRBJ2-7,TGCAGTGCTAGAGATCCGAGGGTATACTACGAGCAGTACTTC,CSARDPRVYYEQYF
NA,TRBV5-1,few,TRBJ1-1,TGCGCCAGCAGCTTGGCCGGGATGTCGGAAGCTTTCTTT,CASSLAGMSEAFF
NA,TRBV7-8,few,TRBJ2-1,TGTGCCAGCAGCTTACGCCCGGGACGGGCCTACAATGAGCAGTTCTTC,CASSLRPGRAYNEQFF
NA,TRBV6-2/TRBV6-3,NA,TRBJ1-2,TGTGCCAGCAGTTGGCAAGGGGAAGGCGGCTACACCTTC,CASSWQGEGGYTF
NA,TRBV7-2,NA,TRBJ2-5,TGTGCCAGCAGCTTAGGGGCCAGGGAGGAGACCCAGTACTTC,CASSLGAREETQYF
TRBD1,TRBV7-6,NA,TRBJ2-5,TGTGCCAGCAGCTTAGGTCAGGGGGTTGGAGAGACCCAGTACTTC,CASSLGQGVGETQYF
NA,TRBV7-2,NA,TRBJ1-1,TGTGCCAGCGGGGGAAGGGGGAACACTGAAGCTTTCTTT,CASGGRGNTEAFF
NA,TRBV15,many,TRBJ1-2,TGTGCCACCAGCACTCAGGGAGAGGCAAACTATGGCTACACCTTC,CATSTQGEANYGYTF
NA,TRBV7-8,few,TRBJ1-3,TGTGCCAGCAGTTATGGGTCAGGCTCTGGAAACACCATATATTTT,CASSYGSGSGNTIYF
NA,TRBV9,NA,TRBJ2-2,TGTGCCAGCAGCGTAGCTACGACGATCGGGGAGCTGTTTTTT,CASSVATTIGELFF